This T cell receptor beta chain was sequenced in a study of blood T cell repertoires in COVID-19. Study details: The analysed material was cDNA or gDNA that came from T cells, B-cell-depleted T cells, or PBMCs.

While infection was still active, Seattle patients were enrolled and then followed longitudinally. In the original analysis: Amplification with reference gene primers provided the estimates of nucleated cell counts. Data came from immunoSEQ multiplex PCR; TCRdb stores just in-frame clones and leaves some out. V and J calls and clone size are copied from that table; D and trimming were computed from the DNA. The sample shows roughly 180,000 clones, around 84% of them seen only once. Trimming removed 4 bases at V and 9 bases at J, with 14 bases between. Per germline, CDR1 SGHNT and CDR2 YYREEE (reference sequence). CDR3 length: 14 amino acids.

Sequencing input: peripheral blood. V usage is TRBV5-4 and J usage is TRBJ1-6; D is perhaps TRBD1 (6 bases). This clonotype was obtained from a woman between 50 and 59 years old with COVID-19, enrolled during active disease. The chain's CDR3 is CASSLQGYGSPLHF. CDR3 DNA sequence: TGTGCCAGCAGCCTACAGGGTTATGGTTCACCCCTCCACTTT.